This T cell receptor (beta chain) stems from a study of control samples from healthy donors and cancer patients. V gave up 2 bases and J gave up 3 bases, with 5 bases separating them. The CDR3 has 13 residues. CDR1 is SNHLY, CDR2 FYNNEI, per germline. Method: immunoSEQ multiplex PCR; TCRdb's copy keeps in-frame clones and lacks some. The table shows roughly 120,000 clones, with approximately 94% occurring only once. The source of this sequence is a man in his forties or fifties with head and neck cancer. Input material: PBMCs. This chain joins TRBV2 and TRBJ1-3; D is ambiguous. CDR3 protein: CASSERSGNTIYF. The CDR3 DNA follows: TGTGCCAGCAGTGAACGGAGTGGAAACACCATATATTTT.